A single sample gave rise to the 9 T cell receptor beta chains below, sequenced in a study of monozygotic twins with inflammatory bowel disease. Following a re-call of the 5' RACE reads, TCRdb has one entry per CDR3 protein and lacks DNA. In total, the table holds approximately 40,000 distinct CDR3 sequences. Sequenced material: blood. The receptors here all came from a human donor with ulcerative colitis or Crohn's disease, or a healthy co-twin of an affected twin (not recorded which).

This chain links TRBV5-1 with TRBJ2-3. In germline, CDR1 is SGHRS, CDR2 YFSETQ. The CDR3 contains 14 residues. The CDR3 spells CASSLGYRTDTQYF.

The chain is built from TRBV20-1 and TRBJ2-3. This CDR3 is 15 amino acids long. Germline V gene data show CDR1 as DFQATT and CDR2 as SNEGSKA (reference sequence). The CDR3 is CSARSLAGSTDTQYF.

The V gene is TRBV20-1, the J gene TRBJ2-7. Germline CDR1 reads DFQATT; CDR2 reads SNEGSKA (reference sequence). The CDR3 contains 13 residues. CDR3 sequence: CSARPAGLYEQYF.

V and J are TRBV10-3 and TRBJ2-7; TCRdb selects TRBD1, and the lack of DNA leaves this call unchecked. The CDR3 has 13 amino acids. CDR1 is ENHRY, CDR2 SYGVKD, per germline. The CDR3 protein is CAISFGAGYEQYF.

V is TRBV7-2 and J is TRBJ2-5; with no DNA, the TCRdb D assignment of TRBD2 cannot be verified. Looked up from germline, CDR1 is SGHTA and CDR2 is FQGNSA. This CDR3 has 14 residues. CDR3 amino acids: CASSLSSGQETQYF.

CDR3 region: CASSLRTTTNEKLFF. This chain connects TRBV7-9 to TRBJ1-4; TCRdb's D gene call, TRBD1, goes unchecked for lack of DNA. Germline CDR1 and CDR2: SEHNR and FQNEAQ (reference sequence). This CDR3 has 15 amino acids.

CDR3: CASSPTSGFSYEQYF. The genes are TRBV4-1 and TRBJ2-7; TCRdb returns TRBD2, unconfirmable since there is no DNA. This CDR3 contains 15 residues. Germline values: CDR1 MGHRA, CDR2 YSYEKL.

The chain employs TRBV5-1 and TRBJ2-2; lacking DNA, the TRBD1 call made by TCRdb goes unchecked. Per germline, CDR1 SGHRS and CDR2 YFSETQ. There are 17 residues in the CDR3. The CDR3 loop is CASSPPVGGAGTGELFF.

This chain connects TRBV28 to TRBJ2-7; TCRdb gives TRBD1 as the D gene, but with no DNA this cannot be confirmed. The CDR3 has 18 amino acids. Germline V gives CDR1 MDHEN, CDR2 SYDVKM. CDR3 residues: CASRAHRQGLRIGYEQYF.